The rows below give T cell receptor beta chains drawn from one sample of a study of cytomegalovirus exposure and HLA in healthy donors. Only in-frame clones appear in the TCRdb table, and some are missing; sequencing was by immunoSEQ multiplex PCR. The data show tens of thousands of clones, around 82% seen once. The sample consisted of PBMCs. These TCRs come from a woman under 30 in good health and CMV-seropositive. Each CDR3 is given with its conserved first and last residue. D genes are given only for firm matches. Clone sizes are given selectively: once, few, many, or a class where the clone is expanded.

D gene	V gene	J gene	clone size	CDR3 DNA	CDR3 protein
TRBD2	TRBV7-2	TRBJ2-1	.	TGTGCCAGCAGCTCGGGACTAGCGGGGCCGCGCCCCTACAATGAGCAGTTCTTC	CASSSGLAGPRPYNEQFF
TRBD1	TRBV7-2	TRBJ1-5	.	TGTGCCAGCAGCTCCGTGCCGGGACAGGGTGGACAGCCCCAGCATTTT	CASSSVPGQGGQPQHF
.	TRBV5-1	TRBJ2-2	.	TGCGCCAGCAGCTTGGACCAAATAGACACCGGGGAGCTGTTTTTT	CASSLDQIDTGELFF
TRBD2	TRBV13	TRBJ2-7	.	TGTGCCAGCAGCTTAGAGCGGGAGAGAGGCGAGCAGTACTTC	CASSLERERGEQYF
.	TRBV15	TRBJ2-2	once	TGTGCCACCAGCAGAGGGGGCCCGGACACCGGGGAGCTGTTTTTT	CATSRGGPDTGELFF
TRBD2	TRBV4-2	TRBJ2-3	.	TGTGCCAGCAGCCAAGAGATAGCGGGTGGCACAGATACGCAGTATTTT	CASSQEIAGGTDTQYF
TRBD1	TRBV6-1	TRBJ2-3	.	TGTGCCAGCATCCTTGGACAGGGGGCCACAGATACGCAGTATTTT	CASILGQGATDTQYF
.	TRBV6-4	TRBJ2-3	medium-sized	TGTGCCAGCAGTGAAACCACAGACGGGGCAGATACGCAGTATTTT	CASSETTDGADTQYF
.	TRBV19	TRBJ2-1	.	TGTGCCAGTAGTATGCTTATGAGGGACTCTGAGCAGTTCTTC	CASSMLMRDSEQFF
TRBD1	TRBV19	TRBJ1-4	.	TGTGCCAGTCGTCCGGTTGGGACAGGGGAGCGGGAAAAACTGTTTTTT	CASRPVGTGEREKLFF
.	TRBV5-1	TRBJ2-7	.	TGCGCCAGCAGCTTTGGCGACGGGGTTAAGCAGTACTTC	CASSFGDGVKQYF
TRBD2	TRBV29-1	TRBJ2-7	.	TGCAGCGTTGAATCCCCGACTAGCGGGAGCTCCTACGAGCAGTACTTC	CSVESPTSGSSYEQYF
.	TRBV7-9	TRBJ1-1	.	TGTGCCAGCAGCACCATGCGGGGGGCTGGGGCTGAAGCTTTCTTT	CASSTMRGAGAEAFF
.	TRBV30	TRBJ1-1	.	TGTGCCTGGAGTGGACGGGGGGACACTGAAGCTTTCTTT	CAWSGRGDTEAFF
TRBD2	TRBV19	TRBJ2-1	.	TGTGCCAGTAGTATCGGCGGGAGTCGCAATGAGCAGTTCTTC	CASSIGGSRNEQFF
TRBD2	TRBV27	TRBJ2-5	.	TGTGCCAGCAGTTTAGGGATGGGGGTAGCGGGAGAGACCCAGTACTTC	CASSLGMGVAGETQYF
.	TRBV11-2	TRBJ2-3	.	TGTGCCAGCAGCTTAGGACTCATTGGGGGGAGCGACGCAGATACGCAGTATTTT	CASSLGLIGGSDADTQYF
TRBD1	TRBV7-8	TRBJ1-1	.	TGTGCCAGCAGCTTAGGTTTCATTACCCAGGGGGGCACTGAAGCTTTCTTT	CASSLGFITQGGTEAFF
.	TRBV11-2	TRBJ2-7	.	TGTGCCAGCAGCTTAGATAGATACGAGCAGTACTTC	CASSLDRYEQYF
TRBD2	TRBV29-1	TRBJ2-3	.	TGCAGCGTCGCACGGGGGGGCCTCACAGATACGCAGTATTTT	CSVARGGLTDTQYF
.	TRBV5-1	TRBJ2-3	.	TGCGCCAGCAGCCTGGGACACCGAGACCCTAGCACAGATACGCAGTATTTT	CASSLGHRDPSTDTQYF
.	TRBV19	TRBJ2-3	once	TGTGCCAGTAGACGGGGTCAAACAGATACGCAGTATTTT	CASRRGQTDTQYF
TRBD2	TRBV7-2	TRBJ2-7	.	TGTGCCAGCAGCTTAGCGCGTATGGGAGGGCCCTACGAGCAGTACTTC	CASSLARMGGPYEQYF
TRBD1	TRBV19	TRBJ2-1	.	TGTGCCAGTAACCAGGGGGCGAATGAGCAGTTCTTC	CASNQGANEQFF
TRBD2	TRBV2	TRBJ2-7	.	TGTGCCAGCAGTGGGGGGGGTGGCTCCAGCTCCTACGAGCAGTACTTC	CASSGGGGSSSYEQYF
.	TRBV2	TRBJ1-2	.	TGTGCCAGCAGAGCGACAGAGCAGTACTATGGCTACACCTTC	CASRATEQYYGYTF
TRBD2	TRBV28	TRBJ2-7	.	TGTGCCAGCAGTCCCGGGGGGGTAGCCAGCTCCTACGAGCAGTACTTC	CASSPGGVASSYEQYF
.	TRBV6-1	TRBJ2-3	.	TGTGCCAGCAGCGTGCCCAGACATCCCACAGATACGCAGTATTTT	CASSVPRHPTDTQYF
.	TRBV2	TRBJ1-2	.	TGTGCCAGCAGTGCAAGCAATTCTAACTATGGCTACACCTTC	CASSASNSNYGYTF
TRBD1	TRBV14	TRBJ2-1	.	TGTGCCAGCAGCCAAGAAGTGGGGACAGGCCCCTACAATGAGCAGTTCTTC	CASSQEVGTGPYNEQFF
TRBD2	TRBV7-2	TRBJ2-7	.	TGTGCCAGCAGCTTAGAGGGGACTAGCCAGTACGAGCAGTACTTC	CASSLEGTSQYEQYF
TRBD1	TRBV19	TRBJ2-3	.	TGTGCCAGTAGCCTAAAGACAGGGGGCTTCAACAGTGCCCGCACAGATACGCAGTATTTT	CASSLKTGGFNSARTDTQYF
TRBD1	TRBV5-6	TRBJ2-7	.	TGTGCCAGCAGCAGGGACAGGGGATCTTTGGGCGAGCAGTACTTC	CASSRDRGSLGEQYF
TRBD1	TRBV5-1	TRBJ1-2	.	TGCGCCAGCAGCCCGGGGACAGGGACTAACTATGGCTACACCTTC	CASSPGTGTNYGYTF
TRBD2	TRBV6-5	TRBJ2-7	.	TGTGCCAGCAGTTACTCCCGGACTAGCGAACACGAGCAGTACTTC	CASSYSRTSEHEQYF
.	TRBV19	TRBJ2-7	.	TGTGCCAGTAGTATAGAGAATTACGGACAGTCCTACGAGCAGTACTTC	CASSIENYGQSYEQYF
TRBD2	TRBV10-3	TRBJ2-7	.	TGTGCCATCAGTGAGGGGGCGTCGGAAGCGGGAAGGGCGCAGTACTTC	CAISEGASEAGRAQYF
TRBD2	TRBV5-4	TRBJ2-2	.	TGTGCCAGCAGCTTTCCGGGACTAGCGAGCACCGGGGAGCTGTTTTTT	CASSFPGLASTGELFF
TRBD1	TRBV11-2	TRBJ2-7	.	TGTGCCAGCAGCTTGGGGACAGGGGGCTACGAGCAGTACTTC	CASSLGTGGYEQYF
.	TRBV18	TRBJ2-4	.	TGTGCCAGCTCACCAGCGGCAGACATTCAGTACTTC	CASSPAADIQYF
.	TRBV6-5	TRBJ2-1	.	TGTGCCAGCACCCAGGGGCTACCCAAGATCAATGAGCAGTTCTTC	CASTQGLPKINEQFF
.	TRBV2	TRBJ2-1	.	TGTGCCAGCAACTCGGGGGACAATGAGCAGTTCTTC	CASNSGDNEQFF
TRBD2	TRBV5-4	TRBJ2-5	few	TGTGCCAGCAGCAAGGGACTAGGCGGGGTCCAAGAGACCCAGTACTTC	CASSKGLGGVQETQYF
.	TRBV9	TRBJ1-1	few	TGTGCCAGCAGCGTAGCGGTGAACACTGAAGCTTTCTTT	CASSVAVNTEAFF
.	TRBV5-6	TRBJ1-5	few	TGTGCCAGCAGCTTGGCACACAGCAATCAGCCCCAGCATTTT	CASSLAHSNQPQHF
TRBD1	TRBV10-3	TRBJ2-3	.	TGTGCCATCAGTGGGGGGACAGGGAACACAGATACGCAGTATTTT	CAISGGTGNTDTQYF
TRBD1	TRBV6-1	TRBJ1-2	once	TGTGCCAGCAGTGTCAGGAGGGACAGGGGCCTTTCAATCTATGGCTACACCTTC	CASSVRRDRGLSIYGYTF
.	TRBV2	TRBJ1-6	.	TGTGCCAGCAGTGGGGAGGCCTACTTACACTTT	CASSGEAYLHF
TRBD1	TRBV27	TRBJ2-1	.	TGTGCCAGCAGTTTATCAGGGGGCCATTACAATGAGCAGTTCTTC	CASSLSGGHYNEQFF